This TCR beta chain stems from a study of blood T cell repertoires in COVID-19. The V end lost 0 bases, the J end lost 5 bases, and 13 bases lay between the germline ends. This CDR3 comprises 15 residues. From germline, CDR1 is LNHNV and CDR2 YYDKDF (reference sequence). Method: immunoSEQ multiplex PCR; TCRdb's copy keeps in-frame clones and lacks some. This table has 200,000 to 300,000 clones, around 86% appearing once. Individuals drawn from under 30 US areas were about 18 to 95 years old. Material: PBMCs or T cells enriched from blood (not recorded which). This TCR came from a young woman who had recovered from COVID-19. This rearrangement joins TRBV15 to TRBJ1-2, with D unresolved. The CDR3 spells CATSRDPGIGYGYTF. The CDR3 region has the DNA TGTGCCACCAGCAGAGATCCGGGGATAGGTTATGGCTACACCTTC.